These 8 T cell receptor beta chains were sequenced from one sample in a study of cytomegalovirus exposure and HLA in healthy donors (TCRdb year 2017). The method was the immunoSEQ multiplex PCR assay. For the multiplex PCR, a mixture combining 60 forward primers for TCR Vbeta segments and 13 reverse primers for TCR Jbeta segments was used. Entries here come from immuneACCESS through TCRdb and include only in-frame sequences with V and J called. Some clones fail to appear in such tables; in the studies checked, an unresolved V gene covers under half of the shortfall, and the cause of the remainder is unknown. In this sample the table shows around 80,000 clones, approximately 66% of which occur a single time. The top ten clones comprise about 4.7% of the sample. Sequenced sample: PBMCs. The receptors come from a male donor in good health and CMV-seropositive.

V gene TRBV27 combines with J gene TRBJ2-7; D gene ambiguous. Germline V gives CDR1 MNHEY, CDR2 SMNVEV (reference sequence). Trimming stripped 0 bases from V and 3 bases from J, with 12 bases between. CDR3 length: 15 residues. DNA of the CDR3: TGTGCCAGCAGTTTATCATCGGGTGCCTACTACGAGCAGTACTTC. This translates into CASSLSSGAYYEQYF.

V gene TRBV7-2 combines with J gene TRBJ1-5; D might be TRBD1 (6 bases). Trimming pared 1 base from V and 3 bases from J, leaving 10 bases between. Per germline, CDR1 SGHTA and CDR2 FQGNSA. The CDR3 is 15 amino acids. As DNA, the CDR3 is TGTGCCAGCAGCTTAGGGGGGGGGCCCAATCAGCCCCAGCATTTT. This codes for CASSLGGGPNQPQHF.

The chain recombines TRBV5-1 with TRBJ2-2, with 9 bases fitting TRBD1. Germline loops: CDR1 SGHRS, CDR2 YFSETQ. The CDR3 runs 15 residues. With 0 bases clipped from V and 5 bases from J, the junction kept 2 bases outside the gene matches. The CDR3 coding sequence is TGCGCCAGCAGCTTGGGACAGGGGGGGACCGGGGAGCTGTTTTTT. Protein product: CASSLGQGGTGELFF.

The rearrangement uses TRBV2 and TRBJ2-7, with 7 bases identical to TRBD1. V was pared by 6 bases and J by 7 bases, with 6 bases of the junction left unmatched. CDR1 is SNHLY, CDR2 FYNNEI, per germline. The CDR3 extends over 12 amino acids. CDR3 protein: CASRQGFREQYF. CDR3 DNA: TGTGCCAGCAGACAGGGGTTTAGGGAGCAGTACTTC.

In its sample, this clone was seen a few times. V and J are TRBV25-1 and TRBJ2-1; D possibly corresponds to TRBD1 (6 bases). Trimming took off 4 bases at V and 3 bases at J, with 16 bases between the two ends. This CDR3 has 16 residues. The germline CDR1 and CDR2 sequences are MGHDK and SYGVNS. The CDR3 coding sequence is TGTGCCAGCAGTGTCGAGGGGGATACGAACTACAATGAGCAGTTCTTC. Its protein product is CASSVEGDTNYNEQFF. Combining the CDR3 with reference TRBV25-1 and TRBJ2-1 gives the whole variable domain EADIYQTPRYLVIGTGKKITLECSQTMGHDKMYWYQQDPGMELHLIHYSYGVNSTEKGDLSSESTVSRIRTEHFPLTLESARPSHTSQYLCASSVEGDTNYNEQFFGPGTRLTVL.

This clone was seen just once. J is TRBJ2-2 and V is TRBV7-6; TRBD1 matches at 8 bases. V shed 0 bases, J shed 5 bases, and the junction held 23 bases outside the gene matches. In germline, CDR1 is SGHVS, CDR2 FNYEAQ. The CDR3 sequence is 22 residues long. The CDR3 bases are TGTGCCAGCAGCTTAGCCTCTCGGATGGGCCAGGGGGCGCGCGGTGGGACCGGGGAGCTGTTTTTT. This translates into CASSLASRMGQGARGGTGELFF.

This chain connects TRBV4-2 to TRBJ2-3, with TRBD2 matching over 14 bases. Germline trimming cut 0 bases from V and 5 bases from J; bases unmatched to any gene: 10. The CDR3 loop spans 19 amino acids. Per germline, CDR1 LGHNA and CDR2 YNFKEQ. CDR3 region: CASSQDFGTSGSDQDTQYF. The CDR3 DNA reads TGTGCCAGCAGCCAAGATTTCGGGACTAGCGGGAGCGACCAAGATACGCAGTATTTT.

The chain links TRBV14 to TRBJ2-7; no clear D gene. Looked up from germline, CDR1 is SGHDN and CDR2 is FVKESK. The CDR3 sequence is 15 residues long. Trimming shortened V by 0 bases and J by 6 bases, and 15 bases separated the two germline ends. CDR3 region: CASSQETFRSPEQYF. The CDR3 DNA reads as TGTGCCAGCAGCCAAGAGACTTTTCGATCTCCCGAGCAGTACTTC.